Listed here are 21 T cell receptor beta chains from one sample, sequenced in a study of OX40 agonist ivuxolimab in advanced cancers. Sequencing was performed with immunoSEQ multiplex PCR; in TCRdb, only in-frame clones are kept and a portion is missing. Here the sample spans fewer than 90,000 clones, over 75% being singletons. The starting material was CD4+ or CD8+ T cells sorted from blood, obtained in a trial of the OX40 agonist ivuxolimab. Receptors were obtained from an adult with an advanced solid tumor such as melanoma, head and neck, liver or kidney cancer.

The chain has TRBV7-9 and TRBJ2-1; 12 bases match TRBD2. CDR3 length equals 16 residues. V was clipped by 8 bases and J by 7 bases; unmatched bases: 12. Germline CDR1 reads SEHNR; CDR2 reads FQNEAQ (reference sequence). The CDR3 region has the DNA TGTGCCAGCCTCTCAGCCCCTAGCGGGGGGGTGAATGAGCAGTTCTTC. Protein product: CASLSAPSGGVNEQFF.

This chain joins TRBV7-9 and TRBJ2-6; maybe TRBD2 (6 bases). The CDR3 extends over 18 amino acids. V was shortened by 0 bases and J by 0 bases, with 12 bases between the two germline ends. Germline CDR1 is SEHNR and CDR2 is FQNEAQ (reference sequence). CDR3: CASSLAGLSLSGANVLTF. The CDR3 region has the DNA TGTGCCAGCAGCTTAGCGGGACTGAGTCTCTCTGGGGCCAACGTCCTGACTTTC.

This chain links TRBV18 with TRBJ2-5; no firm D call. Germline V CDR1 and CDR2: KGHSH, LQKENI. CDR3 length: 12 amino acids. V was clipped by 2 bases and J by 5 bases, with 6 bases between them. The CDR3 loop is CASSPGLETQYF. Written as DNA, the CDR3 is TGTGCCAGCTCACCAGGGCTCGAGACCCAGTACTTC.

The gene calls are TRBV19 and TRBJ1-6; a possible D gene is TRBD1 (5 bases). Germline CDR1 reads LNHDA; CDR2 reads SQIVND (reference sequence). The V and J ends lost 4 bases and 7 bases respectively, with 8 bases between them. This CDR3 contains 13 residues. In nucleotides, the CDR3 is TGTGCCAGTAGTAGGGACGGGAATTCACCCCTCCACTTT. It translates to CASSRDGNSPLHF.

This CDR3 reads CASSLGHGRSGYTF. In DNA form, the CDR3 reads TGTGCCAGCAGCTTAGGACACGGAAGGAGTGGCTACACCTTC. This sequence joins TRBV5-6 and TRBJ1-2, with TRBD1 as a possible D gene (5 bases). The CDR3 extends over 14 amino acids. Trimming removed 2 bases at V and 7 bases at J, with 15 bases between. Germline V CDR1 and CDR2: SGHDT, YYEEEE. The variable domain in full, with the rest retrieved from reference TRBV5-6 and TRBJ1-2, is DAGVTQSPTHLIKTRGQQVTLRCSPKSGHDTVSWYQQALGQGPQFIFQYYEEEERQRGNFPDRFSGHQFPNYSSELNVNALLLGDSALYLCASSLGHGRSGYTFGSGTRLTVV.

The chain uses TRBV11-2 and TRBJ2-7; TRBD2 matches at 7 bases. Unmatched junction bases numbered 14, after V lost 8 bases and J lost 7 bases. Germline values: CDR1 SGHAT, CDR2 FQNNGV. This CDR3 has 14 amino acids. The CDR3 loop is CASRPGLRKREQYF. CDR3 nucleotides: TGTGCCAGCCGACCGGGACTACGCAAAAGGGAGCAGTACTTC.

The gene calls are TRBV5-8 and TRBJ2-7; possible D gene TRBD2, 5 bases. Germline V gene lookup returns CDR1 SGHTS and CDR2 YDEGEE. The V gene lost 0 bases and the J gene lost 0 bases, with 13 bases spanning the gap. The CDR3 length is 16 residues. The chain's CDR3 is CASSLAYGVSSYEQYF. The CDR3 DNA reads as TGTGCCAGCAGCTTGGCCTACGGGGTGAGCTCCTACGAGCAGTACTTC.

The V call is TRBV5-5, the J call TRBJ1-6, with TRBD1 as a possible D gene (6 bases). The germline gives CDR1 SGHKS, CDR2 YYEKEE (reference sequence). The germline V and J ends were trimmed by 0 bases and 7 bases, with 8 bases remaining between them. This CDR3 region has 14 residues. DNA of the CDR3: TGTGCCAGCAGCTTGGGTCAGGGGAATTCACCCCTCCACTTT. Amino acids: CASSLGQGNSPLHF.

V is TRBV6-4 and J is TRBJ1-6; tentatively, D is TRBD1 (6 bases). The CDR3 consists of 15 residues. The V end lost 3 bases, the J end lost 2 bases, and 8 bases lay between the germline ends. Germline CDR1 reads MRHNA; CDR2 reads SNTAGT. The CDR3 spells CASSEGGTYNSPLHF. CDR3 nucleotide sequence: TGTGCCAGCAGTGAAGGGGGGACCTATAATTCACCCCTCCACTTT.

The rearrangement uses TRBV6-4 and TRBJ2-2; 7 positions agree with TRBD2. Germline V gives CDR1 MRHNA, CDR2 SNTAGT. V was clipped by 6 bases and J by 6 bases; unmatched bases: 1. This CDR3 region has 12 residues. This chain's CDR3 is CASSREAGELFF. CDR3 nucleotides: TGTGCCAGCAGCCGGGAGGCCGGGGAGCTGTTTTTT.

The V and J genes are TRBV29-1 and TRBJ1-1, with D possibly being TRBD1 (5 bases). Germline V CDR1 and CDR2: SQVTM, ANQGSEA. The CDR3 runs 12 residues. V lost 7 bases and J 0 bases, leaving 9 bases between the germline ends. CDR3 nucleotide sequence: TGCAGCGGGGGACGATTGAACACTGAAGCTTTCTTT. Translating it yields CSGGRLNTEAFF.

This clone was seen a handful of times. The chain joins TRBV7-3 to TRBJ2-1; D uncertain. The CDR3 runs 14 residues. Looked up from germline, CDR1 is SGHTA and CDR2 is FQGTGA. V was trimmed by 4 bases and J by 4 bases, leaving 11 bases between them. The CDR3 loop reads CASSSLKGYNEQFF. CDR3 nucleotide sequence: TGTGCCAGCAGCTCACTTAAAGGGTACAATGAGCAGTTCTTC.

The CDR3 sequence is CATSTPQGGVRGTQYF. CDR3 DNA: TGTGCCACCAGCACTCCCCAGGGGGGGGTCCGCGGTACGCAGTATTTT. The rearrangement uses TRBV15 and TRBJ2-3, with D perhaps being TRBD1 or TRBD2 (7 bases each). Trimming cost V 4 bases and J 8 bases, with 22 bases left between them. Germline CDR1 and CDR2: LNHNV and YYDKDF (reference sequence). The CDR3 runs 16 residues.

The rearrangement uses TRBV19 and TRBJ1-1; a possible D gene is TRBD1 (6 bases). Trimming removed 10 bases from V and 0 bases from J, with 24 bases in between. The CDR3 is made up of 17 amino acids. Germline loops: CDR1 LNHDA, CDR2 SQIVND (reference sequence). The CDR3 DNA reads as TGTGCCACCAGGGGAACAGAAGGTAAATTCATGAACACTGAAGCTTTCTTT. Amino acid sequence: CATRGTEGKFMNTEAFF.

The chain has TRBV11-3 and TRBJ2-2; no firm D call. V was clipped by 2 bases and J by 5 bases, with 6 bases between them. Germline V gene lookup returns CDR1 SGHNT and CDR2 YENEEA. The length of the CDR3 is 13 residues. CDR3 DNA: TGTGCCAGCAGCTTATTAGCAACCGGGGAGCTGTTTTTT. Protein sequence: CASSLLATGELFF.

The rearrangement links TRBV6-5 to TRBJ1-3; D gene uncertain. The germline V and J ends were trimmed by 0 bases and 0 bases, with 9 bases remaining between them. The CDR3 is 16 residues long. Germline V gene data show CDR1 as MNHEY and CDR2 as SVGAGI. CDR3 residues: CASSYSSSFSGNTIYF. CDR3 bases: TGTGCCAGCAGTTACTCGTCCTCCTTCTCTGGAAACACCATATATTTT.

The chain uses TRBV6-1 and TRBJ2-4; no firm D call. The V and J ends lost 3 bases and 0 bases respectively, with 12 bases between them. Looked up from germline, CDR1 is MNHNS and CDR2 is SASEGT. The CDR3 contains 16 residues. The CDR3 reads CASSDTEHLAKNIQYF. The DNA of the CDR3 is TGTGCCAGCAGTGACACAGAACACCTAGCCAAAAACATTCAGTACTTC.

CDR3 in amino acids: CASKSQGGSSYEQYF. CDR3 DNA: TGTGCCAGTAAAAGTCAAGGCGGGAGTTCCTACGAGCAGTACTTC. The chain combines TRBV19 with TRBJ2-7; TRBD2 matches 7 bases. The CDR3 runs 15 residues. With V trimmed by 7 bases and J by 1 base, 10 bases remained unmatched. The V gene's germline CDR1 is LNHDA and CDR2 SQIVND (reference sequence). Drawing the rest from reference TRBV19 and TRBJ2-7, the complete variable domain is DGGITQSPKYLFRKEGQNVTLSCEQNLNHDAMYWYRQDPGQGLRLIYYSQIVNDFQKGDIAEGYSVSREKKESFPLTVTSAQKNPTAFYLCASKSQGGSSYEQYFGPGTRLTVT.

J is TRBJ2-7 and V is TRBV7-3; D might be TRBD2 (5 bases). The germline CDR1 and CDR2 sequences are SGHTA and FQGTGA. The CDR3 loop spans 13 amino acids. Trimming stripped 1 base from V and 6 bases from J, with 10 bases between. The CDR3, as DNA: TGTGCCAGCAGCTTAAGGACTGCAAGCGAGCAGTACTTC. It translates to CASSLRTASEQYF. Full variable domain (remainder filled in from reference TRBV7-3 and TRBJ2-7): GAGVSQTPSNKVTEKGKYVELRCDPISGHTALYWYRQSLGQGPEFLIYFQGTGAADDSGLPNDRFFAVRPEGSVSTLKIQRTERGDSAVYLCASSLRTASEQYFGPGTRLTVT.

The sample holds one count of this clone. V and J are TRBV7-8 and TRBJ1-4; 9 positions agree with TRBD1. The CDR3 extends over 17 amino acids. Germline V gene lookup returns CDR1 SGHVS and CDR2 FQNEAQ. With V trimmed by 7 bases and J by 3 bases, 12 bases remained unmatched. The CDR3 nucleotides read TGTGCCAGCACCGGGACAGGGAACGTTTATGCTAATGAAAAACTGTTTTTT. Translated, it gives CASTGTGNVYANEKLFF.

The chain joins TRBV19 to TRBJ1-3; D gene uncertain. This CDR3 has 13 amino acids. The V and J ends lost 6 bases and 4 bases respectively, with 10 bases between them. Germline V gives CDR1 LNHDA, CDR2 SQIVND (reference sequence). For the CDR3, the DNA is TGTGCCAGTAGCTCCAGGCGGGGAAACACCATATATTTT. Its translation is CASSSRRGNTIYF.